The clone carrying this T cell receptor beta chain was detected ten times or more. TCR beta CDR3 region amplification was performed from RNA transcripts. HTBI primers drove first-round RT-PCR of the TCR CDR3. TCRdb reprocessed the multiplex PCR reads with MiXCR, giving one entry per CDR3 protein. This sample yields about 570,000 distinct CDR3 sequences, of which 11% to 15% are seen a single time; roughly 14% belongs to the top ten. This sample was taken from a study of T cells in Graves' hyperthyroidism and ophthalmopathy. V lost 4 bases, J lost 0 bases, and 7 bases stayed unmatched. CDR3 size: 18 residues. From germline, CDR1 is KGHSH and CDR2 LQKENI. Participants, patients aged 18 to 65, had newly diagnosed hyperthyroidism with a duration under 2 months. Uncontrolled infection, other autoimmune disease, pregnancy and lactation each barred patients from inclusion. Diagnostic decisions used clinical symptoms, serum thyroxine and TRAb, thyroid ultrasound and orbital computed tomography.

The chain employs TRBV18 and TRBJ2-3; 13 positions agree with TRBD2. Sequences were obtained from blood. This TCR derives from a woman between 40 and 50 years old with Graves' hyperthyroidism. As DNA, the CDR3 is TGTGCCAGCTCACGTTCCGGGACTAGCGGGATTAGCACAGATACGCAGTATTTT. Its protein is CASSRSGTSGISTDTQYF.